Sequencing of this T cell receptor beta chain was carried out in a study of human T cells and chemical hapten exposure. Background on the study: During the roughly 26-week study period, patients had diphenylcyclopropenone applied to the scalp every week.

This clonotype was seen only a few times. What it binds is not known. Germline V gene data show CDR1 as DFQATT and CDR2 as SNEGSKA (reference sequence). CDR3 length: 11 amino acids. Trimming removed 6 bases at V and 5 bases at J, with 11 bases between. The time point: patch test 1, 2 weeks after DPC sensitization. Sample treatment: therapeutic diphenylcyclopropenone sensitization with weekly scalp DPC. Patch tests were applied only after blood draws. TCRdb processed the RACE reads anew with MiXCR; each CDR3 protein has one entry. The table has 95,000 to 130,000 distinct CDR3 sequences, roughly 12% seen once. Overall study findings and caveats: Expanded TCR sets contained significantly more large CDR3 similarity clusters than controls. Because they had alopecia, donors may respond immunologically unlike healthy people.

The source is a woman in her fifties or sixties with alopecia areata. Some clones in this sample may be carry-over from other donors' samples. The chain carries TRBV20-1 and TRBJ2-7, with a weak D call TRBD1 (5 bases). The sample here was whole blood, taken in connection with sensitization to the hapten diphenylcyclopropenone (DPC). The CDR3 DNA reads TGCAGTGCGCAGGGAATTGACGAGCAGTACTTC. This gives the protein CSAQGIDEQYF.